The rows below give T cell receptor beta chains drawn from one sample of a study of T cell responses to AZD1222 COVID-19 vaccine. Generated by immunoSEQ multiplex PCR, the TCRdb table keeps only in-frame clones and is missing some. The repertoire holds some 60,000 clones, with 89% as singletons. The sample here was peripheral blood, taken 28 days after the second AZD1222 dose. The receptors were gathered from an adult who received the AZD1222 COVID-19 vaccine. Both conserved end residues are part of each CDR3. The D gene is left open where the match is weak. Not all rows give a size; the values are once, few, many and, for expanded clones, a class.

j_gene,v_gene,d_gene,abundance,CDR3aa,CDR3nt
TRBJ2-3,TRBV5-5,NA,NA,CASSQTDLAQYF,TGTGCCAGCAGCCAGACGGACTTGGCGCAGTATTTT
TRBJ1-6,TRBV5-1,NA,NA,CASSLTPGVSNSPLHF,TGCGCCAGCAGCTTGACCCCAGGGGTTAGTAATTCACCCCTCCACTTT
TRBJ2-5,TRBV5-4,TRBD1,NA,CASSPGTGGYETQYF,TGTGCCAGCAGCCCGGGGACAGGGGGTTATGAGACCCAGTACTTC
TRBJ1-4,TRBV5-4,NA,NA,CASSFGGAATNEKLFF,TGTGCCAGCAGCTTTGGCGGGGCAGCAACTAATGAAAAACTGTTTTTT
TRBJ2-7,TRBV5-4,NA,NA,CASSGSGDSEQYF,TGTGCCAGCAGTGGGTCGGGAGACAGCGAGCAGTACTTC
TRBJ2-1,TRBV30,NA,NA,CAWSVGKYNEQFF,TGTGCCTGGAGTGTAGGCAAGTACAATGAGCAGTTCTTC
TRBJ2-7,TRBV2,TRBD1,NA,CASRAGQGNEQYF,TGTGCCAGCAGAGCGGGACAGGGGAACGAGCAGTACTTC
TRBJ2-7,TRBV28,TRBD1,NA,CASSPITGTGAYEQYF,TGTGCCAGCAGTCCAATTACTGGGACAGGGGCCTACGAGCAGTACTTC
TRBJ2-3,TRBV5-8,NA,NA,CASSPPPAVEHTQYF,TGTGCCAGCAGTCCCCCACCCGCCGTTGAGCATACGCAGTATTTT
TRBJ1-1,TRBV29-1,NA,NA,CSGKIRGGENTEAFF,TGCAGCGGAAAAATACGGGGAGGCGAGAACACTGAAGCTTTCTTT
TRBJ2-3,TRBV10-3,TRBD2,once,CAIEENGTSGSDTQYF,TGTGCCATTGAGGAGAACGGGACTAGCGGGAGTGATACGCAGTATTTT
TRBJ2-3,TRBV4-3,NA,once,CASSQDSYSTDTQYF,TGCGCCAGCAGCCAAGACTCCTACAGCACAGATACGCAGTATTTT
TRBJ1-4,TRBV27,NA,NA,CASSHQGPQSEKLFF,TGTGCCAGCAGCCACCAGGGGCCCCAGAGTGAAAAACTGTTTTTT
TRBJ1-4,TRBV7-9,NA,NA,CASSSDSNNEKLFF,TGTGCCAGCAGTTCGGACAGTAATAATGAAAAACTGTTTTTT
TRBJ1-2,TRBV19,NA,NA,CASSISTGTNYGYTF,TGTGCCAGTAGTATATCGACAGGCACTAACTATGGCTACACCTTC
TRBJ2-5,TRBV28,NA,NA,CASSLPRVGAQYF,TGTGCCAGCAGCCTACCCCGCGTCGGGGCCCAGTACTTC
TRBJ2-3,TRBV10-1,TRBD2,NA,CASSDRTSGGSSTDTQYF,TGCGCCAGCAGTGATCGGACTAGCGGGGGGTCTAGCACAGATACGCAGTATTTT
TRBJ2-5,TRBV5-1,TRBD2,NA,CASSSVTSGETQYF,TGCGCCAGCAGCTCGGTGACTAGCGGGGAGACCCAGTACTTC
TRBJ2-7,TRBV11-2,NA,NA,CASSLDGGGEQYF,TGTGCCAGCAGCTTAGATGGCGGCGGCGAGCAGTACTTC
TRBJ2-3,TRBV4-3,NA,NA,CASSQALRRAAVGDTQYF,TGCGCCAGCAGCCAAGCTCTCAGGAGGGCCGCTGTGGGGGATACGCAGTATTTT
TRBJ1-5,TRBV19,NA,once,CASSIYGGSNQPQHF,TGTGCCAGTAGTATATACGGGGGTAGCAATCAGCCCCAGCATTTT
TRBJ2-2,TRBV3-1/TRBV3-2,NA,once,CASSQGVVGELFF,TGTGCCAGCAGCCAAGGGGTAGTCGGGGAGCTGTTTTTT
TRBJ2-3,TRBV7-9,NA,NA,CASSLGVATQYF,TGTGCCAGCAGCTTGGGGGTGGCTACGCAGTATTTT
TRBJ2-7,TRBV27,TRBD1,once,CASSFLDRPYEQYF,TGTGCCAGCAGTTTCTTGGACAGGCCCTACGAGCAGTACTTC
TRBJ2-7,TRBV2,NA,NA,CASSERSGARYEQYF,TGTGCCAGCAGTGAAAGATCAGGGGCCCGCTACGAGCAGTACTTC
TRBJ1-6,TRBV5-1,NA,NA,CASNGQGRKNSPLHF,TGCGCCAGCAATGGGCAGGGAAGGAAAAATTCACCCCTCCACTTT
TRBJ2-1,TRBV7-9,TRBD1,NA,CASSYSGTGNNEQFF,TGTGCCAGCAGCTACTCCGGGACAGGGAACAATGAGCAGTTCTTC
TRBJ2-2,TRBV3-1/TRBV3-2,NA,few,CASSQGYGGELFF,TGTGCCAGCAGCCAAGGATACGGGGGGGAGCTGTTTTTT
TRBJ1-6,TRBV13,NA,few,CASSSGGMSNSPLHF,TGTGCCAGCAGCTCCGGGGGAATGAGTAATTCACCCCTCCACTTT
TRBJ1-1,TRBV10-3,NA,NA,CAIRPDQGSVTEAFF,TGTGCCATCAGGCCCGATCAGGGTTCGGTCACTGAAGCTTTCTTT
TRBJ2-7,TRBV19,TRBD2,NA,CASSIDGGGYEQYF,TGTGCCAGTAGTATCGATGGCGGGGGATACGAGCAGTACTTC
TRBJ2-5,TRBV5-1,NA,NA,CASSAQETQYF,TGCGCCAGCAGCGCCCAAGAGACCCAGTACTTC
TRBJ1-5,TRBV7-9,NA,NA,CASSQGRGNQPQHF,TGTGCCAGCAGCCAGGGGAGGGGCAATCAGCCCCAGCATTTT
TRBJ2-3,TRBV9,NA,NA,CASSLQSIEEQYF,TGTGCCAGCAGCCTCCAGTCCATAGAGGAGCAGTATTTT
TRBJ2-7,TRBV25-1,TRBD1,NA,CASSARGRVPYEQYF,TGTGCCAGCAGCGCCAGGGGGCGGGTCCCCTACGAGCAGTACTTC
TRBJ2-7,TRBV27,NA,NA,CASSSRPDYEQYF,TGTGCCAGCAGTTCCAGGCCCGACTACGAGCAGTACTTC
TRBJ1-2,TRBV18,TRBD1,few,CASSPGQGDGYTF,TGTGCCAGCTCACCGGGACAGGGAGATGGCTACACCTTC
TRBJ1-2,TRBV2,TRBD1,few,CASSPRIRDSFNYGYTF,TGTGCCAGCAGTCCAAGGATCCGGGACAGCTTTAACTATGGCTACACCTTC
TRBJ2-7,TRBV6-4,TRBD1,few,CASSDSGRGLFRQYF,TGTGCCAGCAGTGACTCGGGCAGGGGGCTTTTCCGGCAGTACTTC
TRBJ2-5,TRBV5-1,NA,once,CASSLTAGIQETQYF,TGCGCCAGCAGCTTGACAGCGGGTATCCAAGAGACCCAGTACTTC
TRBJ2-5,TRBV7-9,TRBD1,NA,CASSHDRGGETQYF,TGTGCCAGCAGTCATGACAGGGGCGGGGAGACCCAGTACTTC
TRBJ2-7,TRBV18,NA,NA,CASSPPGSYEQYF,TGTGCCAGCTCACCGCCGGGCTCCTACGAGCAGTACTTC
TRBJ2-7,TRBV6-5,NA,NA,CASSYPRDQLGEQYF,TGTGCCAGCAGTTACCCCCGGGACCAACTTGGGGAGCAGTACTTC
TRBJ2-7,TRBV2,TRBD2,NA,CASSEARGVKYEQYF,TGTGCCAGCAGTGAAGCCCGGGGGGTTAAGTACGAGCAGTACTTC
TRBJ1-5,TRBV9,NA,once,CASSVGEHSNQPQHF,TGTGCCAGCAGCGTAGGAGAGCATAGCAATCAGCCCCAGCATTTT
TRBJ1-6,TRBV9,NA,NA,CASSAFPNRYNSPLHF,TGTGCCAGCAGCGCATTCCCTAACCGCTATAATTCACCCCTCCACTTT
TRBJ1-5,TRBV6-4,NA,few,CASSDSPDGNQPQHF,TGTGCCAGCAGTGACTCACCGGACGGGAATCAGCCCCAGCATTTT
TRBJ2-6,TRBV27,NA,NA,CASSLFPLGAGANVLTF,TGTGCCAGCAGTTTATTTCCTCTGGGAGCTGGGGCCAACGTCCTGACTTTC
TRBJ2-1,TRBV15,NA,NA,CATSEGYNEQFF,TGTGCCACCAGCGAAGGCTACAATGAGCAGTTCTTC
TRBJ2-6,TRBV21-1,NA,NA,CASIPDRGRAGGANVLTF,TGTGCCAGCATCCCGGACAGGGGGCGAGCGGGAGGGGCCAACGTCCTGACTTTC
TRBJ2-3,TRBV15,TRBD2,NA,CATSRTGLARTDTQYF,TGTGCCACCAGCAGAACCGGACTAGCGCGCACAGATACGCAGTATTTT